This TCR beta chain was obtained from a study of T cells in Graves' hyperthyroidism and ophthalmopathy. Study-level points and caveats: Most clonotypes expanded in the thyroid (above 0.001) were also present in blood.

On this clonotype: The antigen is unknown.

Germline values: CDR1 SGHKS, CDR2 YYEKEE (reference sequence). After removal of 0 bases from V and 7 bases from J, the junction contained 7 bases not matched to a gene. The CDR3 loop spans 15 amino acids. PBMCs were collected from a 10 ml volume of fresh peripheral blood. Amplified TCR beta CDR3 regions came from RNA transcripts. When the TCR CDR3 underwent first-round RT-PCR, the HTBI primer set was used. TCRdb reprocessed the multiplex PCR reads via MiXCR and lists one record per CDR3 protein. The table shows roughly 500,000 distinct CDR3 sequences, with around a fifth occurring only once. The sequence was collected from a woman between 70 and 85 years old with Graves' ophthalmopathy. Sequences were obtained from blood. The genes are TRBV5-5 and TRBJ1-5, with TRBD1 identical over 7 bases. The DNA of the CDR3 is TGTGCCAGCAGCTTGGAGGGGGCGGGGCGGCAGCCCCAGCATTTT. It specifies CASSLEGAGRQPQHF.